A selection of T cell receptor beta chains follows, all from one sample in a study of T cell responses to AZD1222 COVID-19 vaccine. Method: immunoSEQ multiplex PCR; TCRdb's copy keeps in-frame clones and lacks some. The sample shows about 120,000 clones, about 88% of them seen only once. Sequences were derived from peripheral blood, sampled 28 days after the second AZD1222 dose. These receptors all stem from an adult who received the AZD1222 COVID-19 vaccine. The CDR3 runs from the conserved cysteine through the conserved F or W. A D gene is named only where the DNA matches it firmly. Clone size, where shown, is once, few, many, or a class for clones that have expanded.

J	size	D	length	V	CDR3	DNA
TRBJ2-4	NA	NA	16	TRBV4-3	CASSQDYMLAKNIQYF	TGCGCCAGCAGCCAAGATTATATGTTAGCCAAAAACATTCAGTACTTC
TRBJ2-2	NA	NA	17	TRBV11-3	CASSSSLGLLNTGELFF	TGTGCCAGCAGCTCCTCCCTGGGACTCCTGAACACCGGGGAGCTGTTTTTT
TRBJ2-7	NA	NA	14	TRBV10-3	CAISRSGSIYEQYF	TGTGCCATCAGTCGATCGGGTTCAATTTACGAGCAGTACTTC
TRBJ1-6	few	NA	14	TRBV5-5	CASSLDPIGSPLHF	TGTGCCAGCAGCTTGGACCCCATTGGGTCACCCCTCCACTTT
TRBJ1-2	NA	NA	13	TRBV6-2/TRBV6-3	CASSYEGNYGYTF	TGTGCCAGCAGTTACGAGGGAAACTATGGCTACACCTTC
TRBJ1-5	NA	NA	15	TRBV27	CASTLRPGPDQPQHF	TGTGCCAGCACCCTTCGGCCTGGACCGGATCAGCCCCAGCATTTT
TRBJ2-7	NA	NA	13	TRBV6-1	CASSEGGRYEQYF	TGTGCCAGCAGTGAAGGGGGTCGCTACGAGCAGTACTTC
TRBJ1-1	NA	NA	13	TRBV3-1/TRBV3-2	CASSQTGIPEAFF	TGTGCCAGCAGCCAGACAGGAATCCCTGAAGCTTTCTTT
TRBJ2-1	NA	TRBD1	16	TRBV2	CASSERGDRVKNEQFF	TGTGCCAGCAGTGAACGCGGGGACAGGGTAAAAAATGAGCAGTTCTTC
TRBJ2-4	NA	NA	12	TRBV6-6	CASTGTTVIQYF	TGTGCCAGCACCGGAACGACCGTCATTCAGTACTTC
TRBJ1-1	once	TRBD1	15	TRBV2	CASKGQGGMNTEAFF	TGTGCCAGCAAGGGACAGGGGGGAATGAACACTGAAGCTTTCTTT
TRBJ1-1	NA	TRBD1	15	TRBV19	CASSGQGGGNTEAFF	TGTGCCAGCTCCGGACAGGGCGGGGGGAACACTGAAGCTTTCTTT
TRBJ2-3	NA	NA	12	TRBV12-3/TRBV12-4	CASSLRTDTQYF	TGTGCCAGCAGTTTGCGCACAGATACGCAGTATTTT
TRBJ1-2	NA	NA	14	TRBV18	CASSPSTGPYGYTF	TGTGCCAGCTCACCATCGACGGGTCCCTATGGCTACACCTTC
TRBJ2-3	NA	TRBD2	15	TRBV6-4	CASSRAGGGTDTQYF	TGTGCCAGCAGTAGAGCGGGGGGGGGCACAGATACGCAGTATTTT
TRBJ1-5	NA	NA	14	TRBV30	CAWSVQQGNQPQHF	TGTGCCTGGAGTGTACAACAGGGCAATCAGCCCCAGCATTTT
TRBJ2-3	NA	NA	16	TRBV6-6	CASSRQAKTSTDTQYF	TGTGCCAGCAGTCGACAGGCCAAGACTAGCACAGATACGCAGTATTTT
TRBJ1-2	NA	NA	15	TRBV9	CASSVDPGVLSGYTF	TGTGCCAGCAGCGTAGATCCAGGGGTCCTCTCTGGCTACACCTTC
TRBJ1-1	NA	NA	15	TRBV4-1	CASSQRDQENTEAFF	TGCGCCAGCAGCCAAAGGGACCAGGAAAACACTGAAGCTTTCTTT
TRBJ2-7	NA	NA	13	TRBV7-9	CASSRLLTYEQYF	TGTGCCAGCAGCCGACTGCTGACCTACGAGCAGTACTTC
TRBJ2-7	NA	TRBD1	14	TRBV5-1	CASSRSQGAYEQYF	TGCGCCAGCAGCCGATCCCAGGGGGCCTACGAGCAGTACTTC
TRBJ1-4	NA	NA	19	TRBV3-1/TRBV3-2	CASSQDYVAKNSTNEKLFF	TGTGCCAGCAGCCAAGATTATGTGGCGAAGAATTCAACTAATGAAAAACTGTTTTTT
TRBJ2-1	NA	TRBD2	15	TRBV28	CASSRGTSGDTEQFF	TGTGCCAGCAGCCGCGGGACTAGCGGGGACACGGAGCAGTTCTTC
TRBJ2-2	NA	NA	13	TRBV6-5	CASRRTVTGELFF	TGTGCCAGCAGGAGGACGGTCACCGGGGAGCTGTTTTTT
TRBJ1-4	NA	TRBD1	15	TRBV7-9	CASSLGDRGYEKLFF	TGTGCCAGCAGCTTAGGGGACAGGGGTTATGAAAAACTGTTTTTT
TRBJ1-3	once	NA	15	TRBV11-2	CASSLQLSRGNTIYF	TGTGCCAGCAGCTTGCAGCTCTCCCGGGGAAACACCATATATTTT
TRBJ1-1	NA	NA	12	TRBV7-8	CASSALETEAFF	TGTGCCAGCAGCGCGCTCGAGACTGAAGCTTTCTTT
TRBJ1-6	few	NA	13	TRBV19	CASRDSYNSPLHF	TGTGCCAGTCGAGACAGTTATAATTCACCCCTCCACTTT
TRBJ2-5	once	NA	13	TRBV28	CASELPGKETQYF	TGTGCCAGCGAGCTCCCAGGAAAAGAGACCCAGTACTTC
TRBJ1-2	NA	NA	15	TRBV20-1	CSASDGHGANYGYTF	TGCAGTGCTAGTGATGGGCACGGAGCTAACTATGGCTACACCTTC
TRBJ2-3	NA	NA	16	TRBV19	CASSIGDEGASDTQYF	TGTGCCAGTAGTATCGGGGACGAAGGGGCCTCAGATACGCAGTATTTT
TRBJ2-7	once	NA	14	TRBV7-2	CASSLAGGAAEQYF	TGTGCCAGCAGCTTAGCGGGGGGCGCGGCCGAGCAGTACTTC
TRBJ2-7	NA	NA	12	TRBV30	CAWSEILYEQYF	TGTGCCTGGAGCGAGATCCTTTACGAGCAGTACTTC
TRBJ1-1	NA	TRBD1	15	TRBV20-1	CSASTGQGGRTEAFF	TGCAGTGCTAGTACAGGGCAGGGGGGTCGCACTGAAGCTTTCTTT
TRBJ2-3	NA	NA	15	TRBV5-4	CASSPAGTYTDTQYF	TGTGCCAGCAGCCCGGCGGGCACCTACACAGATACGCAGTATTTT
TRBJ2-5	few	TRBD2	15	TRBV7-2	CASSRRGGPQETQYF	TGTGCCAGCAGCCGGCGGGGGGGCCCCCAAGAGACCCAGTACTTC
TRBJ2-3	many	NA	18	TRBV2	CASSEASRDLTSTDTQYF	TGTGCCAGCAGTGAAGCTTCCCGGGACTTAACTAGCACAGATACGCAGTATTTT
TRBJ1-3	few	NA	13	TRBV12-3/TRBV12-4	CASILPPGNTIYF	TGTGCCAGCATCTTACCCCCTGGAAACACCATATATTTT
TRBJ2-1	NA	NA	16	TRBV12-5	CASGFSDWSSYNEQFF	TGTGCTAGTGGATTTTCTGACTGGAGCTCCTACAATGAGCAGTTCTTC
TRBJ1-3	NA	NA	13	TRBV28	CASGNPSGNTIYF	TGTGCCAGCGGGAACCCCTCTGGAAACACCATATATTTT
TRBJ1-6	NA	TRBD1	15	TRBV9	CASRRGTGTNSPLHF	TGTGCCAGCAGGAGGGGGACAGGGACAAATTCACCCCTCCACTTT